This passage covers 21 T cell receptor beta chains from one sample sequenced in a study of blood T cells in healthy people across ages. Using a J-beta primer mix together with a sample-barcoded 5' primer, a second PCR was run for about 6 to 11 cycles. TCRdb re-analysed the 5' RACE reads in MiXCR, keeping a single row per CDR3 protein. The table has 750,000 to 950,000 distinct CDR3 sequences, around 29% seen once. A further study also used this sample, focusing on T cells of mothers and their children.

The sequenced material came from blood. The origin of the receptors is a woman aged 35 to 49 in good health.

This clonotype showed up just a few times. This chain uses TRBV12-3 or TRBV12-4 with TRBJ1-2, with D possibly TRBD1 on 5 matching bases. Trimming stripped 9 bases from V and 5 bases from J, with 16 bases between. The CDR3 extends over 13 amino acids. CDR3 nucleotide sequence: TGTGCCAGTCTCGGGGGGGAGAGTTATGGCTACACCTTC. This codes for CASLGGESYGYTF.

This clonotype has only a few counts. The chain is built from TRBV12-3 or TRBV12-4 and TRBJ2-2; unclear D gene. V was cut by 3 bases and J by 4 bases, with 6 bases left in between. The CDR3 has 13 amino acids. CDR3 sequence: CASSLKGTGELFF. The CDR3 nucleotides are TGTGCCAGCAGTTTGAAGGGCACCGGGGAGCTGTTTTTT.

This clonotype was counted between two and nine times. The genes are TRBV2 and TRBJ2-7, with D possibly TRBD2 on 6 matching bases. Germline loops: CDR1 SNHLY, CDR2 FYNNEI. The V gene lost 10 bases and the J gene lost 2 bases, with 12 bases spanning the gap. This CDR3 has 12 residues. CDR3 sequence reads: CATGSLTYEQYF. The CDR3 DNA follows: TGTGCCACCGGGAGTCTCACCTACGAGCAGTACTTC.

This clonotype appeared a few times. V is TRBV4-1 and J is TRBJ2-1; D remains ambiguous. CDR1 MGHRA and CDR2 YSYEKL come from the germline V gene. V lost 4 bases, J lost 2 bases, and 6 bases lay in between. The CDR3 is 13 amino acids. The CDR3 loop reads CASSPYPYNEQFF. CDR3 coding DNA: TGCGCCAGCAGCCCCTACCCCTACAATGAGCAGTTCTTC.

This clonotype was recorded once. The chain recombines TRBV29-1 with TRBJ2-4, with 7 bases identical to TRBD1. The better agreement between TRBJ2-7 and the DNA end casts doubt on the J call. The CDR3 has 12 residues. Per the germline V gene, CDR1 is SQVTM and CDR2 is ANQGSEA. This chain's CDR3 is CSVQGYSYEQYV. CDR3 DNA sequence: TGCAGCGTACAGGGGTATTCCTACGAGCAGTACGTC.

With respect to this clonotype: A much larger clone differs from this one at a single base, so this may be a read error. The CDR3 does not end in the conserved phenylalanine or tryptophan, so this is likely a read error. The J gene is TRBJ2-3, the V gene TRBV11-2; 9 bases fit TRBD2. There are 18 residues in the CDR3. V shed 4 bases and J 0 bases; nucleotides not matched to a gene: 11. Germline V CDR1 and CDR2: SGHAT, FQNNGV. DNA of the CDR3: TGTGCCAGCAGCTCTCGGGCGGGGGGGAGACCTAGCACAGATACGCAGTATGTT. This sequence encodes CASSSRAGGRPSTDTQYV.

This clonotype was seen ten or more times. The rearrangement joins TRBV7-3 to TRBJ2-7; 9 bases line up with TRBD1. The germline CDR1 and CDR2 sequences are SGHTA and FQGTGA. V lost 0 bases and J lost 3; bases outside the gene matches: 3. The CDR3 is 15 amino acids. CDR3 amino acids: CASSLTQGANYEQYF. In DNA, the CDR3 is TGTGCCAGCAGCTTAACACAGGGGGCCAACTACGAGCAGTACTTC.

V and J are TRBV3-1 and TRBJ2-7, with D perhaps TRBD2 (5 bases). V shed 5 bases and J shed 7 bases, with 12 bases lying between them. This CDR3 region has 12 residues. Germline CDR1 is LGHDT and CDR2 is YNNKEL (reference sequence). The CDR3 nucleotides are TGTGCCAGCAGCTCCTATCGGGGTGAGCAGTACTTC. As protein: CASSSYRGEQYF.

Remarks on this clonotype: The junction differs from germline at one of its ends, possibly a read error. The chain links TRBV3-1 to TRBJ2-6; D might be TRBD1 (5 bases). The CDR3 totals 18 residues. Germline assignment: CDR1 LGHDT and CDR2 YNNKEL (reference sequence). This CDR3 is CANSQEALLGAGANVLTF. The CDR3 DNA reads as TGTGCCAACAGCCAAGAAGCTCTTTTAGGGGCTGGGGCCAACGTCCTGACTTTC.

In DNA form, the CDR3 reads TGTGCCAGCAGCCCACTCCGATTGACAGGCGGGTCCCTCCACTTT. Translation gives CASSPLRLTGGSLHF. The rearrangement joins TRBV11-2 to TRBJ1-6; TRBD1 might be the D (6 bases). Trimming took 5 bases from V and 14 from J, leaving 22 bases between them. The CDR3 is 15 amino acids. Germline V CDR1 and CDR2: SGHAT, FQNNGV. Drawing the rest from reference TRBV11-2 and TRBJ1-6, the complete variable domain is EAGVAQSPRYKIIEKRQSVAFWCNPISGHATLYWYQQILGQGPKLLIQFQNNGVVDDSQLPKDRFSAERLKGVDSTLKIQPAKLEDSAVYLCASSPLRLTGGSLHFGNGTRLTVT.

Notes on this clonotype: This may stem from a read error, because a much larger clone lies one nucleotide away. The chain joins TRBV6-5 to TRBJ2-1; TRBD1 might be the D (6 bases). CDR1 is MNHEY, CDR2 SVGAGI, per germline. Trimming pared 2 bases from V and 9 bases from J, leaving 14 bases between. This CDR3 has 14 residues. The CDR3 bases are TGTGCCAGCAGTTACATGACAGGTGGAGGTGAGCAGTTCTTC. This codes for CASSYMTGGGEQFF.

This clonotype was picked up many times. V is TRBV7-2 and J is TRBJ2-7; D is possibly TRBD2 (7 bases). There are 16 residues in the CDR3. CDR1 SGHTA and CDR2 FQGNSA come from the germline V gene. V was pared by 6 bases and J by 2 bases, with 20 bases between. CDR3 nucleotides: TGTGCCAGCAGGCCGGGTGGGGCGGGGGCTACCTACGAGCAGTACTTC. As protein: CASRPGGAGATYEQYF.

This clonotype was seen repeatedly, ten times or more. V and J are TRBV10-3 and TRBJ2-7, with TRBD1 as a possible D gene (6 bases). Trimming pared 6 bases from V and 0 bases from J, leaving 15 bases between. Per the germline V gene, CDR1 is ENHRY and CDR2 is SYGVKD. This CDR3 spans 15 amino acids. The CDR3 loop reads CAIREGGGVSYEQYF. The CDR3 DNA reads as TGTGCCATCAGAGAAGGGGGTGGGGTCTCCTACGAGCAGTACTTC.

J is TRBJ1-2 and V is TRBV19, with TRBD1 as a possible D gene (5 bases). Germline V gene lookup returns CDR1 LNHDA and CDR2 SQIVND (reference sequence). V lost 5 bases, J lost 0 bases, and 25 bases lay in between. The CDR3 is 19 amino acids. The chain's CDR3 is CASSFEPGPDGPANYGYTF. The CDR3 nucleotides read TGTGCCAGTAGTTTTGAACCGGGGCCCGACGGACCAGCTAACTATGGCTACACCTTC.

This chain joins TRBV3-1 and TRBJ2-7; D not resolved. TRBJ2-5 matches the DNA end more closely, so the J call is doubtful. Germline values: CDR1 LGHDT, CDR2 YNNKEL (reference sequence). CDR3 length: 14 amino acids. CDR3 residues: CASSPQVAGETQYF. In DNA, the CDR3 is TGTGCCAGCAGCCCGCAGGTGGCAGGAGAGACCCAGTACTTC.

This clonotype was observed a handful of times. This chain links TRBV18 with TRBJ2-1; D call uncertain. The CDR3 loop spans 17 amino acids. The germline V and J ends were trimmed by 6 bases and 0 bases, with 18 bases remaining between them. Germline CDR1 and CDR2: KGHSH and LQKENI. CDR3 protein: CASSPNLQLRSYNEQFF. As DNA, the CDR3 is TGTGCCAGCTCGCCAAATCTACAGTTACGCTCCTACAATGAGCAGTTCTTC.

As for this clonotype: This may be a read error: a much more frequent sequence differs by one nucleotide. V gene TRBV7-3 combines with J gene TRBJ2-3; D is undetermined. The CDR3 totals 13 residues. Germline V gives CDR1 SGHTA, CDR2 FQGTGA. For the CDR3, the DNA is TGTGCCAGCAGCCAATCCCCCACAGATACGCGGTATTTT. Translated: CASSQSPTDTRYF.

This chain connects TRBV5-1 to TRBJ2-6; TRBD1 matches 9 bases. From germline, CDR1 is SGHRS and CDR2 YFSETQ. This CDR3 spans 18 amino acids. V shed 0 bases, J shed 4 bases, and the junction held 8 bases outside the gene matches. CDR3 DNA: TGCGCCAGCAGCTTGGCGGCGACAGGGGGATCCGGGGCCAACGTCCTGACTTTC. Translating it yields CASSLAATGGSGANVLTF. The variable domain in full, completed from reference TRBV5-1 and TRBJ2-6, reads KAGVTQTPRYLIKTRGQQVTLSCSPISGHRSVSWYQQTPGQGLQFLFEYFSETQRNKGNFPGRFSGRQFSNSRSEMNVSTLELGDSALYLCASSLAATGGSGANVLTFGAGSRLTVL.

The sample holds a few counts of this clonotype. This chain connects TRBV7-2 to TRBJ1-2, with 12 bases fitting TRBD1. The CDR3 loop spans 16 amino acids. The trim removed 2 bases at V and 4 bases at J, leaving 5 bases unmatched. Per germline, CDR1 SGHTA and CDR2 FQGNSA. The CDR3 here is CASSLTGQGAIYGYTF. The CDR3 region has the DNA TGTGCCAGCAGCTTAACGGGACAGGGGGCCATCTATGGCTACACCTTC. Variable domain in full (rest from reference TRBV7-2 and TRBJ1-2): GAGVSQSPSNKVTEKGKDVELRCDPISGHTALYWYRQSLGQGLEFLIYFQGNSAPDKSGLPSDRFSAERTGGSVSTLTIQRTQQEDSAVYLCASSLTGQGAIYGYTFGSGTRLTVV.

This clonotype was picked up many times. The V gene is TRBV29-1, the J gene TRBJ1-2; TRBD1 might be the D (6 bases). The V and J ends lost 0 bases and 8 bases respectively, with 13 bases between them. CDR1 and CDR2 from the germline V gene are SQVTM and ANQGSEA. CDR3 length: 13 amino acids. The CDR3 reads CSVEDGRGRGYTF. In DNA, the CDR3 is TGCAGCGTTGAAGACGGCAGGGGTAGGGGCTACACCTTC.

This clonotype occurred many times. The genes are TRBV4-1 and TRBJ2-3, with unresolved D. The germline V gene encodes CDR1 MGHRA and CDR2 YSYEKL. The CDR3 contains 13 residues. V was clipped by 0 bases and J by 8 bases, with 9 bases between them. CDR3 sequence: CASSQDGFGTQYF. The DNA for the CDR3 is TGCGCCAGCAGCCAAGACGGGTTCGGTACGCAGTATTTT.